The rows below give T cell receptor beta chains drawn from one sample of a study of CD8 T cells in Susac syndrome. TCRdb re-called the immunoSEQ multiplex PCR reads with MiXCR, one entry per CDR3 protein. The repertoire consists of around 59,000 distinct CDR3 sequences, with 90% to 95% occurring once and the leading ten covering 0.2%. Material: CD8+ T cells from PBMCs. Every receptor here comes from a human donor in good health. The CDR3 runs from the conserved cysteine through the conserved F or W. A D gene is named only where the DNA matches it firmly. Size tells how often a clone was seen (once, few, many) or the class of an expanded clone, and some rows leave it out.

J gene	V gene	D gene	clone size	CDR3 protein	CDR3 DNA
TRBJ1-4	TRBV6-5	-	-	CASSYWGTENEKLFF	TGTGCCAGCAGTTACTGGGGGACGGAGAATGAAAAACTGTTTTTT
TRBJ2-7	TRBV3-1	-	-	CASSHPTRETGFEQYF	TGTGCCAGCAGCCATCCAACCCGGGAAACAGGATTCGAGCAGTACTTC
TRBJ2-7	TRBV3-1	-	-	CASSQDLVRGYEQYF	TGTGCCAGCAGCCAAGATCTCGTGAGGGGCTACGAGCAGTACTTC
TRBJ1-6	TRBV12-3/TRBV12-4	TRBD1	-	CASSPFGTGGFYNSPLHF	TGTGCCAGCAGCCCCTTTGGGACAGGGGGATTTTATAATTCACCCCTCCACTTT
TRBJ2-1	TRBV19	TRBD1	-	CASSWDSGDNNEQFF	TGTGCCAGTAGTTGGGACAGTGGGGATAACAATGAGCAGTTCTTC
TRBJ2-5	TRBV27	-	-	CASSPKGWETQYF	TGTGCCAGCAGTCCCAAGGGGTGGGAGACCCAGTACTTC
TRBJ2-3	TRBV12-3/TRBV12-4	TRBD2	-	CASAWVGRLAGFTDTQYF	TGTGCCAGCGCTTGGGTAGGGAGACTAGCGGGGTTCACAGATACGCAGTATTTT
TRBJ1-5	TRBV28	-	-	CGARRYGNQPQHF	TGTGGGGCTAGACGGTATGGCAATCAGCCCCAGCATTTT
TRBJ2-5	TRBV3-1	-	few	CASSQDLEETQYF	TGTGCCAGCAGCCAAGATCTGGAGGAGACCCAGTACTTC
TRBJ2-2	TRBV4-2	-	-	CASSLLDGNTGELFF	TGTGCCAGCAGCCTACTGGACGGGAACACCGGGGAGCTGTTTTTT
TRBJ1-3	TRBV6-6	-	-	CASSPHRDGNTIYF	TGTGCCAGCAGTCCCCACAGGGATGGAAACACCATATATTTT
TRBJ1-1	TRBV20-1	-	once	CSAKPQRDQMMGNTEAFF	TGCAGTGCTAAACCACAACGGGACCAAATGATGGGGAACACTGAAGCTTTCTTT
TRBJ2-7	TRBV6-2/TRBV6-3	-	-	CASSWGEGTLEQYF	TGTGCCAGCAGTTGGGGAGAGGGGACCCTCGAGCAGTACTTC
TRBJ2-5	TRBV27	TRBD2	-	CASRAGGAAETQYF	TGTGCCAGCAGAGCGGGGGGCGCGGCGGAGACCCAGTACTTC
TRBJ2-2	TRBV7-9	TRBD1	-	CASSLSPGQGASHTGELFF	TGTGCCAGCAGCTTAAGTCCTGGACAGGGGGCCTCCCACACCGGGGAGCTGTTTTTT
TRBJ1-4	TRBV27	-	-	CASSFSGGDATNEKLFF	TGTGCCAGCAGTTTTTCGGGCGGTGATGCAACTAATGAAAAACTGTTTTTT
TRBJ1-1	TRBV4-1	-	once	CASSGESRGGTEAFF	TGCGCCAGCAGCGGGGAAAGCCGGGGGGGCACTGAAGCTTTCTTT
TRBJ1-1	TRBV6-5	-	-	CASSYGTNGREAFF	TGTGCCAGCAGTTACGGAACGAATGGACGAGAAGCTTTCTTT
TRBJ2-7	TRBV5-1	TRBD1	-	CASSAPGTAYEQYF	TGCGCCAGCAGCGCCCCCGGGACAGCCTACGAGCAGTACTTC
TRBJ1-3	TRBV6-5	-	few	CASKTGTAGTIYF	TGTGCCAGCAAAACCGGGACGGCAGGCACCATATATTTT
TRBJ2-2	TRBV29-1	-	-	CSVEGAPNTGELFF	TGCAGCGTTGAAGGGGCACCGAACACCGGGGAGCTGTTTTTT
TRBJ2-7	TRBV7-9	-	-	CASSFGGPYEQYF	TGTGCCAGCAGCTTTGGGGGCCCCTACGAGCAGTACTTC
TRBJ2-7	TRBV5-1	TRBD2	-	CASSLVLATEQYF	TGCGCCAGCAGCTTAGTACTAGCGACCGAGCAGTACTTC
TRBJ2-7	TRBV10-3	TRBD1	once	CASEAGTDSYEQYF	TGTGCCTCGGAAGCCGGGACAGATTCCTACGAGCAGTACTTC
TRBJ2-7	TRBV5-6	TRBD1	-	CASSLGMTGSYEQYF	TGTGCCAGCAGCTTGGGGATGACAGGGAGCTACGAGCAGTACTTC
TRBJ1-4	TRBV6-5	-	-	CASSHADEKLFF	TGTGCCAGCAGCCACGCGGATGAAAAACTGTTTTTT
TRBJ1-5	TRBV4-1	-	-	CASSQVGLGSNQPQHF	TGCGCCAGCAGCCAAGTTGGGTTAGGTAGCAATCAGCCCCAGCATTTT
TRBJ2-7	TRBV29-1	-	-	CSVEVLHGYEQYF	TGCAGCGTTGAAGTCCTTCATGGCTACGAGCAGTACTTC
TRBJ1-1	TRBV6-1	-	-	CASSEEVYRPMNTEAFF	TGTGCCAGCAGTGAAGAAGTCTATCGGCCCATGAACACTGAAGCTTTCTTT
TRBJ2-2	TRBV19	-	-	CASSWGGDTGELFF	TGTGCCAGTAGTTGGGGTGGGGACACCGGGGAGCTGTTTTTT
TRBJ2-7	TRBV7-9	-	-	CASSLVGGLEEKYF	TGTGCCAGCAGCTTAGTTGGTGGCCTTGAGGAAAAGTACTTC
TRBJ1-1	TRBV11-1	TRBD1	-	CASSFGPGQGGWNTEAFF	TGTGCCAGCAGCTTCGGCCCGGGACAGGGAGGTTGGAACACTGAAGCTTTCTTT
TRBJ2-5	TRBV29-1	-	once	CSVHAETQYF	TGCAGCGTCCACGCAGAGACCCAGTACTTC
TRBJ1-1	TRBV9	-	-	CASRGHNTEAFF	TGTGCCAGCAGGGGACACAACACTGAAGCTTTCTTT
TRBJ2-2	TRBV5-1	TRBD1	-	CASSFRDRGQLDTGELFF	TGCGCCAGCAGCTTCCGGGACAGGGGGCAGTTGGACACCGGGGAGCTGTTTTTT
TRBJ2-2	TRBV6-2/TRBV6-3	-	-	CASSYSGNTGELFF	TGTGCCAGCAGTTACTCCGGGAACACCGGGGAGCTGTTTTTT
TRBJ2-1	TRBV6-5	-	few	CASRAGVGYNEQFF	TGTGCCAGCAGGGCAGGGGTCGGTTACAATGAGCAGTTCTTC
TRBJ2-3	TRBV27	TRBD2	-	CASSSGIWGGAVEVGQYF	TGTGCCAGCAGTTCGGGTATTTGGGGGGGAGCCGTAGAGGTGGGGCAGTATTTT
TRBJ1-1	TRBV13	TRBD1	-	CASSLWTGRPEAFF	TGTGCCAGCAGCCTCTGGACAGGGAGGCCTGAAGCTTTCTTT
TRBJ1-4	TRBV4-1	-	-	CASSQGTVTKPSNEKLFF	TGCGCCAGCAGCCAAGGGACAGTGACAAAGCCATCGAATGAAAAACTGTTTTTT
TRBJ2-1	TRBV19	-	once	CASSVDLAVSSYNEQFF	TGTGCCAGTAGTGTTGATTTGGCGGTGAGCTCCTACAATGAGCAGTTCTTC
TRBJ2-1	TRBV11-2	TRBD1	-	CASSTHPGTGSYNEQFF	TGTGCCAGCAGCACCCACCCCGGGACAGGGTCCTACAATGAGCAGTTCTTC
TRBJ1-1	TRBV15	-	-	CATSPWGGDMNTEAFF	TGTGCCACCAGCCCTTGGGGGGGGGACATGAACACTGAAGCTTTCTTT
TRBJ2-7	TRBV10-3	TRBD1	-	CAIEGTGGYEQYF	TGTGCCATCGAGGGGACAGGGGGCTACGAGCAGTACTTC
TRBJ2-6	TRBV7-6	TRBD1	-	CASSLNPTPGGLGANVLTF	TGTGCCAGCAGCTTAAATCCAACTCCAGGGGGCCTCGGGGCCAACGTCCTGACTTTC
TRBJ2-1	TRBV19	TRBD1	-	CAILDRVPYNEQFF	TGTGCCATTCTGGACAGGGTGCCCTACAATGAGCAGTTCTTC
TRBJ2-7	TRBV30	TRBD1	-	CAWSPDSGTGRDNEQYF	TGTGCCTGGAGTCCCGATTCCGGGACAGGTAGAGACAACGAGCAGTACTTC
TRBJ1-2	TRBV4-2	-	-	CASSQEKQGNYGYTF	TGTGCCAGCAGCCAAGAAAAACAGGGTAACTATGGCTACACCTTC
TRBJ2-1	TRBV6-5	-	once	CASRAGTPYNEQFF	TGTGCCAGCAGAGCCGGGACACCGTACAATGAGCAGTTCTTC
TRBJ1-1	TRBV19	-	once	CASSPQGLTEAFF	TGTGCCAGTAGTCCTCAGGGGTTAACTGAAGCTTTCTTT
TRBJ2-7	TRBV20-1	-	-	CSAEEDIAYEQYF	TGCAGTGCTGAGGAAGACATAGCCTACGAGCAGTACTTC
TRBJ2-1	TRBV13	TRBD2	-	CASSHPAGWGIVNEQFF	TGTGCCAGCAGCCATCCAGCGGGGTGGGGGATAGTCAATGAGCAGTTCTTC
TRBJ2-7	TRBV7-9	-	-	CASSPADALEQYF	TGTGCCAGCAGCCCGGCCGACGCTCTCGAGCAGTACTTC
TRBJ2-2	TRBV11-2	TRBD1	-	CASRGLLAGGPTYTGELFF	TGTGCCAGCAGGGGACTGTTGGCAGGGGGCCCAACTTACACCGGGGAGCTGTTTTTT
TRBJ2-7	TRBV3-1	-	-	CASSLHQDGYEQYF	TGTGCCAGCAGCCTACACCAGGACGGCTACGAGCAGTACTTC
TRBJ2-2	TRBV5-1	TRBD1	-	CASSLKGQPNTGELFF	TGCGCCAGCAGCCTCAAGGGACAGCCGAACACCGGGGAGCTGTTTTTT
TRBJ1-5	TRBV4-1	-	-	CASSQDGPGANQPQHF	TGCGCCAGCAGCCAAGATGGGCCAGGGGCTAATCAGCCCCAGCATTTT
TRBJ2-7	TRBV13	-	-	CASSPDSGEQYF	TGTGCCAGCAGCCCAGACAGTGGCGAGCAGTACTTC
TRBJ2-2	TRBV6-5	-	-	CASSSGAGGELFF	TGTGCCAGCAGTTCAGGGGCGGGCGGGGAGCTGTTTTTT